The entry below gives a single T cell receptor (beta chain) sequence along with its context. This CDR3 spans 16 amino acids. V was pared by 2 bases and J by 4 bases, with 7 bases of the junction left unmatched. Germline V lookup: CDR1 MNHEY, CDR2 SVGAGI. Profiled with immunoSEQ multiplex PCR; TCRdb holds only in-frame clones, not every one. The table records more than 15,000 clones, under 70% of them present only once. Stage II-IVA oral cavity squamous cell carcinoma was new and untreated by systemic or radiation therapy. No culture or expansion preceded analysis of these blood cells. This entry is derived from a study of neoadjuvant anti-PD-1 for oral cavity cancer. Study at large: Around day 43, patients without progression received a fourth nivolumab dose before surgery.

This clonotype originated in a person aged 35 to 85 with oral cavity squamous cell carcinoma. The V and J genes are TRBV6-5 and TRBJ1-2; 10 bases agree with TRBD1. This specimen was PBMCs, taken before nivolumab (anti-PD-1) treatment. The CDR3 DNA sequence: TGTGCCAGCAGTTACACCAGGACAGGGGGTGGCTATGGCTACACCTTC. This encodes CASSYTRTGGGYGYTF.